This T cell receptor (beta chain) derives from a study of blood T cell repertoires in COVID-19. The CDR3 has 14 residues. Between the trimmed V and J ends, which lost 5 bases and 2 bases, there was a span of 12 bases. CDR1 is SEHNR, CDR2 FQNEAQ, per germline (reference sequence). The protocol was immunoSEQ multiplex PCR, while the TCRdb copy is restricted to in-frame clones and leaves out a portion. The sample records fewer than 90,000 clones, approximately 91% being singletons. The clonotype was recovered from a man between 65 and 85 years old with acute or convalescent COVID-19. The sequenced material came from peripheral blood. The chain uses TRBV7-9 and TRBJ2-5; the D gene is possibly TRBD1 (6 bases). The CDR3 region is CASSAQGWQETQYF. The DNA for the CDR3 is TGTGCCAGCAGCGCGCAGGGGTGGCAAGAGACCCAGTACTTC.